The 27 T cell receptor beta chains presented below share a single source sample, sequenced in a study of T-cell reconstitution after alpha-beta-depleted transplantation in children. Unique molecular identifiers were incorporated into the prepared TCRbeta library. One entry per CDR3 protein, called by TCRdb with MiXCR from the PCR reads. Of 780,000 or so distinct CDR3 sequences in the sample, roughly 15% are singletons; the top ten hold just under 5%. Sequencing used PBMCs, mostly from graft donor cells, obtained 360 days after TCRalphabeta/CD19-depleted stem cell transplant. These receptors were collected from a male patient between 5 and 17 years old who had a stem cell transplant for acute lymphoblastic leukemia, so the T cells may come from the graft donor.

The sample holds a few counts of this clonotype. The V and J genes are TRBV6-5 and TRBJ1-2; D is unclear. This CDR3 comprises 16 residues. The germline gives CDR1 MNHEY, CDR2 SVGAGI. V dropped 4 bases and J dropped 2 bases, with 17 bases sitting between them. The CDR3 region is CASSFPLEGGNYGYTF. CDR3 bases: TGTGCCAGCAGTTTCCCCCTGGAGGGAGGAAACTATGGCTACACCTTC.

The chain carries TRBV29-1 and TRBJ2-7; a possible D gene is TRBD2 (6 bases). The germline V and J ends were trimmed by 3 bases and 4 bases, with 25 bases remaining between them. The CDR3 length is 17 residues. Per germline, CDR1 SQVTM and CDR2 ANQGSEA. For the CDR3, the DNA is TGCAGCGTTGATGGAGGCCCGGACGGGACTGGCGGTTACGAGCAGTACTTC. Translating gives CSVDGGPDGTGGYEQYF.

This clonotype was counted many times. The CDR3 reads CASSSGFSTDTQYF. The CDR3 nucleotides are TGTGCCAGCAGTTCCGGATTTAGCACAGATACGCAGTATTTT. The chain recombines TRBV27 with TRBJ2-3, with D uncertain. From germline, CDR1 is MNHEY and CDR2 SMNVEV (reference sequence). CDR3 size: 14 residues. The ends were cut back, 4 bases at V and 0 bases at J, with 8 bases in the middle.

The CDR3 region has the DNA TGTGCCAGCAGGAAGCGGGGGGGGTCTTGGAATCAGCCCCAGCATTTT. Protein: CASRKRGGSWNQPQHF. The chain joins TRBV28 to TRBJ1-5; a possible D gene is TRBD1 (5 bases). V lost 6 bases and J lost 4, with 19 bases in between. The CDR3 consists of 16 residues. Germline CDR1 is MDHEN and CDR2 is SYDVKM.

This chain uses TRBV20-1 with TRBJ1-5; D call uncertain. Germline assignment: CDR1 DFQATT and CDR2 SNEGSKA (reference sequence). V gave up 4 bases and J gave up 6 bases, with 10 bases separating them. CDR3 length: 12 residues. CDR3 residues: CSATQQRQPQHF. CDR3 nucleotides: TGCAGTGCTACCCAACAACGTCAGCCCCAGCATTTT.

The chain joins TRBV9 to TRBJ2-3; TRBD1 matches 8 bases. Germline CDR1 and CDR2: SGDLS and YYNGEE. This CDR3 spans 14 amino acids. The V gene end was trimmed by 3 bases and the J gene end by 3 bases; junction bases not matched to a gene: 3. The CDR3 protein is CASSGGQGTDTQYF. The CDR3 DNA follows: TGTGCCAGCAGCGGCGGACAGGGAACAGATACGCAGTATTTT. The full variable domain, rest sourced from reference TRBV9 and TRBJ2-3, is DSGVTQTPKHLITATGQRVTLRCSPRSGDLSVYWYQQSLDQGLQFLIQYYNGEERAKGNILERFSAQQFPDLHSELNLSSLELGDSALYFCASSGGQGTDTQYFGPGTRLTVL.

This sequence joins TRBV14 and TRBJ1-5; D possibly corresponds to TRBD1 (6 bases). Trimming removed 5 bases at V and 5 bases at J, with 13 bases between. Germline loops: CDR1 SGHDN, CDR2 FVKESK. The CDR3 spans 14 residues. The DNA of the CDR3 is TGTGCCAGCAGCGCGACAGGCCTCCATCAGCCCCAGCATTTT. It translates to CASSATGLHQPQHF. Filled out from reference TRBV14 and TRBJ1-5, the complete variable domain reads EAGVTQFPSHSVIEKGQTVTLRCDPISGHDNLYWYRRVMGKEIKFLLHFVKESKQDESGMPNNRFLAERTGGTYSTLKVQPAELEDSGVYFCASSATGLHQPQHFGDGTRLSIL.

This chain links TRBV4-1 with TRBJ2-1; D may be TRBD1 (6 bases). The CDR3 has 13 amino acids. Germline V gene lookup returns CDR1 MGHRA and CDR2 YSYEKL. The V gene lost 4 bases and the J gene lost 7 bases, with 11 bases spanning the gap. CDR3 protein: CASSRTGRNEQFF. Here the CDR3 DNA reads TGCGCCAGCAGCCGTACAGGGCGAAATGAGCAGTTCTTC.

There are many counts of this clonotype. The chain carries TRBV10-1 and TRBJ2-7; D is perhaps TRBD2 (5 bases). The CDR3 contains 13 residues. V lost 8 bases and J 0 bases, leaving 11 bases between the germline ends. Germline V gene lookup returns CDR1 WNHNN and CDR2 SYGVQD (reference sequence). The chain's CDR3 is CASGGRGSYEQYF. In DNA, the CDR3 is TGCGCCAGCGGAGGACGGGGCTCCTACGAGCAGTACTTC.

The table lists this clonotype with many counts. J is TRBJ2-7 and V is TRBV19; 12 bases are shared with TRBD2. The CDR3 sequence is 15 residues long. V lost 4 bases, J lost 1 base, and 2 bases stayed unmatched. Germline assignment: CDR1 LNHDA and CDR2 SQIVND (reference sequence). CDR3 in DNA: TGTGCCAGTAGTAAGACTAGCGGGAGATCCTACGAGCAGTACTTC. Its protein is CASSKTSGRSYEQYF.

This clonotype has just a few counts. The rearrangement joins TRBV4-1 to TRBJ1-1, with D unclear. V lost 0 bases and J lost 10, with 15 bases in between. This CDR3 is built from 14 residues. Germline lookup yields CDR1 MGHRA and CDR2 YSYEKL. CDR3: CASSQDTATRRAFF. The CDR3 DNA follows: TGCGCCAGCAGCCAAGATACGGCCACTCGGAGAGCTTTCTTT.

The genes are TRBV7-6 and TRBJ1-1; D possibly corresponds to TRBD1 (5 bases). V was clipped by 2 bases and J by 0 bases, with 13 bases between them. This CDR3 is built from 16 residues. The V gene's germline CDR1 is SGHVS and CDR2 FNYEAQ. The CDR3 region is CASSLWVGAMNTEAFF. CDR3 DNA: TGTGCCAGCAGCTTATGGGTTGGGGCTATGAACACTGAAGCTTTCTTT.

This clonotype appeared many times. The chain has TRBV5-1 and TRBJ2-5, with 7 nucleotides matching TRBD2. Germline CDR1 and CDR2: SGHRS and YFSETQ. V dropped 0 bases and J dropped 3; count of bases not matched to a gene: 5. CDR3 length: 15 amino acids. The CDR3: CASSLVAGVEETQYF. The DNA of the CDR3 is TGCGCCAGCAGCTTGGTGGCGGGAGTGGAAGAGACCCAGTACTTC.

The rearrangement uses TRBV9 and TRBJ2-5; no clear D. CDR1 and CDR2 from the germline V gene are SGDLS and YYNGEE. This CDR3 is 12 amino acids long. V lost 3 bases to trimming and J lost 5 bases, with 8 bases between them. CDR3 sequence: CASSDGWETQYF. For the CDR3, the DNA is TGTGCCAGCAGCGACGGTTGGGAGACCCAGTACTTC.

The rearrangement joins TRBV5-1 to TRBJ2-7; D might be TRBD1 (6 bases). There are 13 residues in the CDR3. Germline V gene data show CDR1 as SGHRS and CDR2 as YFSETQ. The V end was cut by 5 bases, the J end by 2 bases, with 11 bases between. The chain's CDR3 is CASRGQFPYEQYF. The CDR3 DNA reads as TGCGCCAGCAGAGGACAGTTCCCCTACGAGCAGTACTTC.

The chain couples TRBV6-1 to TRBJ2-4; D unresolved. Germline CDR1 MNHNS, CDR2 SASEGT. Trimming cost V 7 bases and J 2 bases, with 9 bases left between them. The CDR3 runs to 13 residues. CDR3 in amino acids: CASTEFSKNIQYF. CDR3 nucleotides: TGTGCCAGCACGGAGTTCTCCAAAAACATTCAGTACTTC.

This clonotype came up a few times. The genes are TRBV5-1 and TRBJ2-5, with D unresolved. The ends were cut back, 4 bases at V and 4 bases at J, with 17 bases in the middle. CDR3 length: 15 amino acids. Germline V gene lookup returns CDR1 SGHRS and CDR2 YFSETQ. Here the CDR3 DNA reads TGCGCCAGCAGCCCCGCGCAAGGTCAGCGAGAGACCCAGTACTTC. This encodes CASSPAQGQRETQYF.

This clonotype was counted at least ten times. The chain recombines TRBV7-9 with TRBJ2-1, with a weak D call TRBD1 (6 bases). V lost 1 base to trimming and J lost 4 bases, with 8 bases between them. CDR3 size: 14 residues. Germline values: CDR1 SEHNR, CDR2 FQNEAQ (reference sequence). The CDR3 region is CASSLEGVYNEQFF. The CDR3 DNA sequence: TGTGCCAGCAGCTTAGAGGGGGTTTACAATGAGCAGTTCTTC.

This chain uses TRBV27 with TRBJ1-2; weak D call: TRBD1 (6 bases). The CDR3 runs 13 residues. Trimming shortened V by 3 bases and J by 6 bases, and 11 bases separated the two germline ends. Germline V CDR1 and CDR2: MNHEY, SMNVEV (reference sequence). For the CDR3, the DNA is TGTGCCAGCAGTTTGTGGTCAGGGGATGGCTACACCTTC. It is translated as CASSLWSGDGYTF.

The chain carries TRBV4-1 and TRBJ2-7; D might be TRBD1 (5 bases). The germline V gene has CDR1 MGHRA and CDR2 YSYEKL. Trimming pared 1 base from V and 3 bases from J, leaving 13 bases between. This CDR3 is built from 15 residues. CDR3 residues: CASSQVRRGGYEQYF. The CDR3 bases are TGCGCCAGCAGCCAAGTTCGTAGGGGCGGCTACGAGCAGTACTTC.

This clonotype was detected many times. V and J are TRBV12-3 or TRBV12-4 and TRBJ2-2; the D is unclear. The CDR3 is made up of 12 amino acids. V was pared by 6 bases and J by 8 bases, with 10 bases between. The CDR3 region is CASSRDPGELFF. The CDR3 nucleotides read TGTGCCAGCAGCCGAGACCCTGGGGAGCTGTTTTTT.

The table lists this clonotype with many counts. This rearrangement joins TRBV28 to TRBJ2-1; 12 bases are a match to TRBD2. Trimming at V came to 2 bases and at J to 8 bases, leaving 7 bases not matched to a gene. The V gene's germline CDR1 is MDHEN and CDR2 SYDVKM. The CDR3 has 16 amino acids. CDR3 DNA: TGTGCCAGCAGTTTAGGGCTAGCGGGAGGGGAGGATGAGCAGTTCTTC. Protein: CASSLGLAGGEDEQFF.

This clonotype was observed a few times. The CDR3 protein is CASRDRMKETQYF. DNA of the CDR3: TGTGCCAGCAGGGACAGGATGAAAGAGACCCAGTACTTC. The J gene is TRBJ2-5, the V gene TRBV27, with 7 bases fitting TRBD1. Per the germline V gene, CDR1 is MNHEY and CDR2 is SMNVEV (reference sequence). V was pared by 6 bases and J by 3 bases, with 4 bases of the junction left unmatched. The CDR3 contains 13 residues.

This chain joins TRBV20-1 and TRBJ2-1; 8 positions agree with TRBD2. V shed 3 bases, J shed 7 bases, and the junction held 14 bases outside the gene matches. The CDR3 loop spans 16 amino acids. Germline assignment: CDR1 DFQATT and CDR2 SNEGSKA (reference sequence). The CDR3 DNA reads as TGCAGTGCTAGCTTAGGAGCGGGAGTCTTGAGAAATGAGCAGTTCTTC. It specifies CSASLGAGVLRNEQFF.

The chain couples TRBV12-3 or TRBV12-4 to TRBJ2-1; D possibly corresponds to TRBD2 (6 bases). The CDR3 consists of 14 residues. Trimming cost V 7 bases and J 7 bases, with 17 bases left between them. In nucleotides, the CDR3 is TGTGCCAGCACCCCCGCGTATGGGGGGAATGAGCAGTTCTTC. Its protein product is CASTPAYGGNEQFF.

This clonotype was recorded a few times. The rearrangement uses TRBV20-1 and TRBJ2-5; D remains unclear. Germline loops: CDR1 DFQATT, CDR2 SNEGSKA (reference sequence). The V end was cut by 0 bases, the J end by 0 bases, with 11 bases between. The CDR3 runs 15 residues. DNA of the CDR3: TGCAGTGCTAGAGATCTCGACAAGTACCAAGAGACCCAGTACTTC. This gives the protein CSARDLDKYQETQYF.

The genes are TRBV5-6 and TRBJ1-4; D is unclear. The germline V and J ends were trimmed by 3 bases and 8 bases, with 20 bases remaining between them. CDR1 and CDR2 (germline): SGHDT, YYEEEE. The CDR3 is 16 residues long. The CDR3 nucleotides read TGTGCCAGCAGCTCCGGAGGTACAGCCCCCAAGGAAAAACTGTTTTTT. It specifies CASSSGGTAPKEKLFF. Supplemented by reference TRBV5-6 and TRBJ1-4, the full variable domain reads DAGVTQSPTHLIKTRGQQVTLRCSPKSGHDTVSWYQQALGQGPQFIFQYYEEEERQRGNFPDRFSGHQFPNYSSELNVNALLLGDSALYLCASSSGGTAPKEKLFFGSGTQLSVL.